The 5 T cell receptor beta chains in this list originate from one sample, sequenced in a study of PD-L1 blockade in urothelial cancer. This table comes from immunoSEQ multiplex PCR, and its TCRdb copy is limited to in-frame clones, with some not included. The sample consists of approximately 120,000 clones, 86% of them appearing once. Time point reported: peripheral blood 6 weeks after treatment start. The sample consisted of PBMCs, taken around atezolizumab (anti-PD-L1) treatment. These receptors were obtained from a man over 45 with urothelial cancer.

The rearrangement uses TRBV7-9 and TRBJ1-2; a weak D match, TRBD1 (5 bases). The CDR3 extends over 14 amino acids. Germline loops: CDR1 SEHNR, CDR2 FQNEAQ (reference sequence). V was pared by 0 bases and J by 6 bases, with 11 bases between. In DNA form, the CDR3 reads TGTGCCAGCAGCTTAGCCCTGACAGCAAATGGCTACACCTTC. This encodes CASSLALTANGYTF.

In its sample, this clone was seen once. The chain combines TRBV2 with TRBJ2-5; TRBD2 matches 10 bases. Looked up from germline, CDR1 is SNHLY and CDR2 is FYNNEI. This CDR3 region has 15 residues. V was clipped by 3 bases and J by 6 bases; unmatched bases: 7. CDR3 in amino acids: CASSDASGSIKTQYF. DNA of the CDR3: TGTGCCAGCAGTGACGCTAGCGGGAGTATAAAGACCCAGTACTTC.

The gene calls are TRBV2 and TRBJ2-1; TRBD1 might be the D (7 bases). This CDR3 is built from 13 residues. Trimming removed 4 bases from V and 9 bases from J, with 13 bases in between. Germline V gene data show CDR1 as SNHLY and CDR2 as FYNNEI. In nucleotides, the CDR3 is TGTGCCAGCAGTGTGCAGGGGGGAATTGAGCAGTTCTTC. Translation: CASSVQGGIEQFF.

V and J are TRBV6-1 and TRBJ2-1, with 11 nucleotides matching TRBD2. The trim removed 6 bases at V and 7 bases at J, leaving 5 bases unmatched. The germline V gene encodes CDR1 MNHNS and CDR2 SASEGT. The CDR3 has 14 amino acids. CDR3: CASRGLAGQNEQFF. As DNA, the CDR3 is TGTGCCAGCAGAGGACTAGCGGGTCAGAATGAGCAGTTCTTC.

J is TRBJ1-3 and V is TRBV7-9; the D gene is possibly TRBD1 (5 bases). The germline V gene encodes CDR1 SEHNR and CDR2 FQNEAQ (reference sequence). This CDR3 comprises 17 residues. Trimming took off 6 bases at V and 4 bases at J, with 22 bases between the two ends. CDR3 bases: TGTGCCAGCAGGTCCCCTCTGCTCGGGGGGTCCGGAAACACCATATATTTT. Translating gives CASRSPLLGGSGNTIYF.